This entry lists 26 T cell receptor beta chains sequenced from one sample in a study of blood T cell repertoires in COVID-19. Sequencing used immunoSEQ multiplex PCR; TCRdb keeps in-frame clones, though not all of them. The data show about 140,000 clones, with 60% to 80% seen just once and around 3.2% held by the top ten. The sequenced sample was PBMCs or T cells enriched from blood (not recorded which). All receptors derive from a woman aged 45 to 65 who had recovered from COVID-19.

The chain combines TRBV18 with TRBJ1-3; D is undetermined. Germline-derived CDR1 and CDR2 are KGHSH and LQKENI. Trimming stripped 8 bases from V and 0 bases from J, with 14 bases between. This CDR3 is built from 15 residues. CDR3 coding DNA: TGTGCCAGCCGCGGGGTGTCCGGCTCTGGAAACACCATATATTTT. Translating gives CASRGVSGSGNTIYF. Filled out from reference TRBV18 and TRBJ1-3, the complete variable domain reads NAGVMQNPRHLVRRRGQEARLRCSPMKGHSHVYWYRQLPEEGLKFMVYLQKENIIDESGMPKERFSAEFPKEGPSILRIQQVVRGDSAAYFCASRGVSGSGNTIYFGEGSWLTVV.

J is TRBJ2-1 and V is TRBV7-3; D is uncertain. The CDR3 runs 13 residues. V was clipped by 3 bases and J by 8 bases, with 11 bases between them. Germline lookup yields CDR1 SGHTA and CDR2 FQGTGA. The CDR3 region has the DNA TGTGCCAGCAGCTTTCCCCCAAAATATGAGCAGTTCTTC. This translates into CASSFPPKYEQFF.

The rearrangement links TRBV28 to TRBJ1-1; D uncertain. This CDR3 contains 14 residues. V was clipped by 3 bases and J by 3 bases, with 11 bases between them. The V gene's germline CDR1 is MDHEN and CDR2 SYDVKM. The CDR3 nucleotides are TGTGCCAGCAGTTTTTCGCCCCGGGACACTGAAGCTTTCTTT. Encoded protein: CASSFSPRDTEAFF.

In its sample, this clone was seen a few times. V usage is TRBV28 and J usage is TRBJ1-2, with D uncertain. The CDR3 totals 13 residues. Trimming left V 5 bases short and J 4 bases short, with 11 bases between. Germline V gene lookup returns CDR1 MDHEN and CDR2 SYDVKM. In nucleotides, the CDR3 is TGTGCCAGCAGTCCCCCCCCGTCCTATGGCTACACCTTC. Protein: CASSPPPSYGYTF.

The chain has TRBV19 and TRBJ2-1; D unclear. V lost 3 bases and J lost 3, with 6 bases in between. The CDR3 is 13 amino acids. Germline lookup yields CDR1 LNHDA and CDR2 SQIVND (reference sequence). The CDR3 sequence: CASSIGSYNEQFF. The CDR3 bases are TGTGCCAGTAGTATTGGTAGCTACAATGAGCAGTTCTTC.

V and J are TRBV5-5 and TRBJ1-4, with unresolved D. Trimming pared 1 base from V and 8 bases from J, leaving 9 bases between. The CDR3 sequence is 13 residues long. Germline-derived CDR1 and CDR2 are SGHKS and YYEKEE (reference sequence). The CDR3 is CASSLWTHEKLFF. Here the CDR3 DNA reads TGTGCCAGCAGCTTGTGGACTCACGAAAAACTGTTTTTT.

J is TRBJ2-7 and V is TRBV12-3 or TRBV12-4; TRBD2 is a possible D gene (5 bases). Trimming shortened V by 1 base and J by 5 bases, and 9 bases separated the two germline ends. The CDR3 loop spans 13 amino acids. The chain's CDR3 is CASSLGGPDEQYF. The CDR3 DNA is TGTGCCAGCAGTTTAGGAGGGCCCGACGAGCAGTACTTC.

This clone was seen repeatedly, ten times or more. The rearrangement uses TRBV5-4 and TRBJ2-2; no definite D call. Between the trimmed V and J ends, which lost 5 bases and 7 bases, there was a span of 12 bases. Per germline, CDR1 SGHNT and CDR2 YYREEE (reference sequence). The CDR3 runs 13 residues. The DNA of the CDR3 is TGTGCCAGCAGACCTAGACCGGGCGGGGAGCTGTTTTTT. It encodes CASRPRPGGELFF.

The chain combines TRBV30 with TRBJ2-1, with TRBD1 as a possible D gene (6 bases). The CDR3 has 11 residues. The ends were cut back, 7 bases at V and 3 bases at J, with 7 bases in the middle. Germline assignment: CDR1 GTSNPN and CDR2 SVGIG (reference sequence). CDR3 region: CAYRVYNEQFF. The CDR3 DNA reads TGTGCCTACAGGGTCTACAATGAGCAGTTCTTC.

V is TRBV4-1 and J is TRBJ2-1; D is undetermined. Germline V CDR1 and CDR2: MGHRA, YSYEKL. The V gene lost 2 bases and the J gene lost 8 bases, with 4 bases spanning the gap. The CDR3 length is 11 residues. In DNA form, the CDR3 reads TGCGCCAGCAGCCAATCTTATGAGCAGTTCTTC. Residues: CASSQSYEQFF.

The chain employs TRBV5-4 and TRBJ2-2; D remains ambiguous. Germline lookup yields CDR1 SGHNT and CDR2 YYREEE (reference sequence). The V end was cut by 0 bases, the J end by 1 base, with 7 bases between. This CDR3 contains 15 residues. As DNA, the CDR3 is TGTGCCAGCAGCTTGGATGGCAGGAACACCGGGGAGCTGTTTTTT. Amino acids: CASSLDGRNTGELFF.

The V call is TRBV5-6, the J call TRBJ1-2, with a tentative D call TRBD1 (5 bases). The V gene lost 4 bases and the J gene lost 3 bases, with 13 bases spanning the gap. Per the germline V gene, CDR1 is SGHDT and CDR2 is YYEEEE. The CDR3 is 14 amino acids. CDR3 sequence reads: CASSLGGEDYGYTF. The CDR3 region has the DNA TGTGCCAGCAGCCTCGGAGGGGAGGACTATGGCTACACCTTC. Full variable domain (remainder filled in from reference TRBV5-6 and TRBJ1-2): DAGVTQSPTHLIKTRGQQVTLRCSPKSGHDTVSWYQQALGQGPQFIFQYYEEEERQRGNFPDRFSGHQFPNYSSELNVNALLLGDSALYLCASSLGGEDYGYTFGSGTRLTVV.

This chain uses TRBV2 with TRBJ1-1, with 8 bases aligning to TRBD1. J gave up 1 base and V 7 bases, and 8 bases lay outside the gene matches. The CDR3 covers 15 residues. Germline V gene data show CDR1 as SNHLY and CDR2 as FYNNEI. The CDR3 DNA reads TGTGCCAGCAATATTGGAGGGACAGGGAACACTGAAGCTTTCTTT. It is translated as CASNIGGTGNTEAFF.

The chain has TRBV5-1 and TRBJ1-2, with 8 nucleotides matching TRBD1. V lost 4 bases to trimming and J lost 7 bases; unmatched junction nucleotides: 9. The length of the CDR3 is 14 residues. CDR1 is SGHRS and CDR2 is YFSETQ in the germline V gene. The CDR3 DNA sequence: TGCGCCAGCAGCAACTTACAGGGGGAAGGTGGCTACACCTTC. It yields the protein CASSNLQGEGGYTF.

The rearrangement joins TRBV7-8 to TRBJ2-7, with D maybe TRBD1 (6 bases). V was trimmed by 5 bases and J by 3 bases, leaving 17 bases between them. CDR1 and CDR2 (germline): SGHVS, FQNEAQ. The CDR3 consists of 15 residues. This CDR3 is CASSPLGAGDYEQYF. CDR3 nucleotides: TGTGCCAGCAGCCCCCTCGGGGCAGGGGACTACGAGCAGTACTTC.

The CDR3 nucleotides read TGTGCCAGCAGCCCCCGGGATCCGTCTGGAAACACCATATATTTT. Translation: CASSPRDPSGNTIYF. This chain connects TRBV9 to TRBJ1-3, with unresolved D. V lost 4 bases, J lost 1 base, and 12 bases lay in between. Germline V CDR1 and CDR2: SGDLS, YYNGEE. There are 15 residues in the CDR3. The full variable domain, its missing parts supplied by reference TRBV9 and TRBJ1-3, is DSGVTQTPKHLITATGQRVTLRCSPRSGDLSVYWYQQSLDQGLQFLIQYYNGEERAKGNILERFSAQQFPDLHSELNLSSLELGDSALYFCASSPRDPSGNTIYFGEGSWLTVV.

This chain uses TRBV7-2 with TRBJ2-3; 7 nucleotides align to TRBD2. This CDR3 has 14 residues. In germline, CDR1 is SGHTA, CDR2 FQGNSA. V shed 5 bases, J shed 3 bases, and the junction held 5 bases outside the gene matches. CDR3 region: CASSPRGVTDTQYF. CDR3 bases: TGTGCCAGCAGCCCCCGGGGGGTGACAGATACGCAGTATTTT.

This clone is medium-sized within its sample. The chain links TRBV28 to TRBJ2-7, with 7 bases fitting TRBD1. This CDR3 contains 15 residues. The V gene's germline CDR1 is MDHEN and CDR2 SYDVKM. V shed 2 bases and J 0 bases; nucleotides not matched to a gene: 4. CDR3 DNA: TGTGCCAGCAGTTTACTCCGGGACAGCTCCTACGAGCAGTACTTC. Protein: CASSLLRDSSYEQYF.

This clone occurred once. The J gene is TRBJ1-5, the V gene TRBV28; 9 bases fit TRBD1. Trimming took 6 bases from V and 1 from J; bases not matched to a gene: 7. The germline CDR1 and CDR2 sequences are MDHEN and SYDVKM. This CDR3 is built from 16 residues. The CDR3 reads CASSRGQGMSNQPQHF. The CDR3 nucleotides are TGTGCCAGCAGCCGAGGACAGGGGATGAGCAATCAGCCCCAGCATTTT.

This chain joins TRBV27 and TRBJ2-4, with 12 bases lining up with TRBD2. V lost 4 bases, J lost 2 bases, and 12 bases stayed unmatched. The CDR3 length is 19 residues. Germline V gene lookup returns CDR1 MNHEY and CDR2 SMNVEV (reference sequence). In DNA, the CDR3 is TGTGCCAGCAGTTCCCCGACTAGCGGGGGTATCTCAACCAAAAACATTCAGTACTTC. Amino acids: CASSSPTSGGISTKNIQYF.

The V call is TRBV6-4, the J call TRBJ2-4; 10 bases fit TRBD2. This CDR3 has 18 amino acids. Germline CDR1 reads MRHNA; CDR2 reads SNTAGT. With 10 bases clipped from V and 2 bases from J, the junction kept 17 bases outside the gene matches. CDR3 nucleotides: TGTGCCACCTATTCCCCCGCCAGCGGGGGGGCCTCCAAAAACATTCAGTACTTC. This sequence encodes CATYSPASGGASKNIQYF.

The chain joins TRBV7-9 to TRBJ2-1, with a possible D match to TRBD1 (5 bases). Germline V gives CDR1 SEHNR, CDR2 FQNEAQ (reference sequence). This CDR3 contains 13 residues. Trimming took off 1 base at V and 12 bases at J, with 13 bases between the two ends. The CDR3 DNA reads as TGTGCCAGCAGCTTAGGGGGCCCTTTGGGGCAGTTCTTC. Its protein product is CASSLGGPLGQFF.

The CDR3 nucleotides read TGTGCCAGCAGCCCCGGCCTAGCCCTAGCAACTAATGAAAAACTGTTTTTT. Translation gives CASSPGLALATNEKLFF. This chain links TRBV5-6 with TRBJ1-4; no reliable D call. V lost 4 bases to trimming and J lost 0 bases, with 16 bases between them. This CDR3 comprises 17 residues. Germline values: CDR1 SGHDT, CDR2 YYEEEE.

The rearrangement links TRBV6-5 to TRBJ1-1, with 10 bases aligning to TRBD1. There are 15 residues in the CDR3. Per germline, CDR1 MNHEY and CDR2 SVGAGI. The ends lost 8 bases at V and 6 bases at J; junction bases unmatched: 12. The CDR3 is CASLRQGASYAEAFF. For the CDR3, the DNA is TGTGCCAGCCTCCGACAGGGGGCGTCCTACGCTGAAGCTTTCTTT.

The chain couples TRBV7-3 to TRBJ2-3; 8 bases line up with TRBD2. Unmatched junction bases numbered 5, after V lost 2 bases and J lost 1 base. CDR3 length: 16 residues. Germline V gene sequence: CDR1 SGHTA, CDR2 FQGTGA. CDR3 loop: CASSLGVLAGTDTQYF. The CDR3 DNA is TGTGCCAGCAGCTTAGGGGTACTAGCGGGCACAGATACGCAGTATTTT.

The chain links TRBV3-1 (or the pseudogene TRBV3-2) to TRBJ1-2; TRBD1 matches at 9 bases. V gave up 4 bases and J gave up 8 bases; unmatched junction bases: 5. Germline V gene data show CDR1 as LGHDT and CDR2 as YNNKEL (reference sequence). The CDR3 runs to 13 residues. The CDR3 region has the DNA TGTGCCAGCAGCCCTGGGACAGGGCTGGGCTACACCTTC. The encoded protein is CASSPGTGLGYTF.